The 31 T cell receptor beta chains listed next were all sequenced from one sample in a study of CD8 T cells in Susac syndrome. Random hexamers were used to reverse transcribe the RNA input (about 0.45 to 1 ug). MiXCR was run by TCRdb on the immunoSEQ multiplex PCR reads, yielding one entry per CDR3 protein. The table includes about 150,000 distinct CDR3 sequences, 90% to 95% detected once. The sequenced sample consisted of CD4+ T cells from PBMCs. All receptors derive from a human donor with multiple sclerosis.

The chain has TRBV2 and TRBJ2-5, with D perhaps TRBD1 (6 bases). Trimming removed 4 bases at V and 7 bases at J, with 16 bases between. The CDR3 spans 14 residues. Per the germline V gene, CDR1 is SNHLY and CDR2 is FYNNEI. As DNA, the CDR3 is TGTGCCAGCAGTGGGACGGCGGTACAGGGGACCCAGTACTTC. It translates to CASSGTAVQGTQYF.

The chain carries TRBV11-2 and TRBJ1-1; unclear D gene. The CDR3 runs to 14 residues. Trimming removed 0 bases at V and 1 base at J, with 6 bases between. The germline gives CDR1 SGHAT, CDR2 FQNNGV. The chain's CDR3 is CASSLEYRNTEAFF. DNA of the CDR3: TGTGCCAGCAGCTTAGAGTACAGGAACACTGAAGCTTTCTTT.

The chain has TRBV27 and TRBJ2-6; D may correspond to TRBD1 or TRBD2 (7 bases each). V lost 7 bases and J 0 bases, leaving 10 bases between the germline ends. This CDR3 has 15 residues. Per the germline V gene, CDR1 is MNHEY and CDR2 is SMNVEV (reference sequence). CDR3 nucleotide sequence: TGTGCCAGCACAGGGGGGGGCTCTGGGGCCAACGTCCTGACTTTC. It specifies CASTGGGSGANVLTF. Variable domain in full (rest from reference TRBV27 and TRBJ2-6): EAQVTQNPRYLITVTGKKLTVTCSQNMNHEYMSWYRQDPGLGLRQIYYSMNVEVTDKGDVPEGYKVSRKEKRNFPLILESPSPNQTSLYFCASTGGGSGANVLTFGAGSRLTVL.

The chain carries TRBV19 and TRBJ1-5, with TRBD1 identical over 9 bases. V lost 6 bases to trimming and J lost 6 bases; unmatched junction nucleotides: 9. The CDR3 is 15 amino acids. Germline CDR1 reads LNHDA; CDR2 reads SQIVND (reference sequence). The CDR3 sequence is CASSPPLTGGQPQHF. CDR3 nucleotide sequence: TGTGCCAGTAGCCCTCCCTTGACAGGGGGTCAGCCCCAGCATTTT.

The chain couples TRBV9 to TRBJ2-7; D ambiguous. V was shortened by 4 bases and J by 2 bases, with 13 bases between the two germline ends. The CDR3 has 14 amino acids. Germline CDR1 and CDR2: SGDLS and YYNGEE. CDR3 sequence: CASSPAVHTYEQYF. The CDR3 DNA follows: TGTGCCAGCAGCCCCGCGGTCCATACCTACGAGCAGTACTTC.

The chain carries TRBV6-5 and TRBJ1-1, with 7 bases fitting TRBD1. Germline lookup yields CDR1 MNHEY and CDR2 SVGAGI. The CDR3 contains 13 residues. V lost 7 bases and J lost 5; bases outside the gene matches: 7. The DNA for the CDR3 is TGTGCCAGCAACAACGCAGGGGGGACTGAAGCTTTCTTT. Protein product: CASNNAGGTEAFF.

The chain employs TRBV20-1 and TRBJ1-6, with a possible D match to TRBD1 (5 bases). The CDR3 is 10 amino acids. V was trimmed by 6 bases and J by 12 bases, leaving 9 bases between them. The V gene's germline CDR1 is DFQATT and CDR2 SNEGSKA (reference sequence). CDR3: CSAAGRPLHF. As DNA, the CDR3 is TGCAGTGCAGCAGGGAGACCCCTCCACTTT.

The chain joins TRBV2 to TRBJ1-1, with a weak D call TRBD1 (5 bases). Germline V gene sequence: CDR1 SNHLY, CDR2 FYNNEI. The V and J ends lost 1 base and 5 bases respectively, with 8 bases between them. The CDR3 runs to 13 residues. The CDR3 nucleotides read TGTGCCAGCAGTGAAGACAGGAATACTGAAGCTTTCTTT. Its translation: CASSEDRNTEAFF.

CDR3 sequence (DNA): TGTGCCAGCAGTCCCCTCGTGGATACGCAGTATTTT. Amino acid sequence: CASSPLVDTQYF. The chain couples TRBV28 to TRBJ2-3, with D unclear. The V end was cut by 5 bases, the J end by 6 bases, with 9 bases between. The CDR3 contains 12 residues. The V gene's germline CDR1 is MDHEN and CDR2 SYDVKM.

The chain carries TRBV29-1 and TRBJ2-7; D is undetermined. Per the germline V gene, CDR1 is SQVTM and CDR2 is ANQGSEA. V dropped 3 bases and J dropped 5 bases, with 8 bases sitting between them. The CDR3 is 11 amino acids. CDR3 DNA sequence: TGCAGCGTTGAGCGTGGGAACGAGCAGTACTTC. Translation gives CSVERGNEQYF.

J is TRBJ2-7 and V is TRBV20-1, with D possibly TRBD2 on 6 matching bases. The germline V gene has CDR1 DFQATT and CDR2 SNEGSKA (reference sequence). V gave up 4 bases and J gave up 1 base, with 14 bases separating them. The length of the CDR3 is 14 residues. CDR3 in amino acids: CSATLASHSYEQYF. CDR3 nucleotide sequence: TGCAGTGCTACCCTAGCGTCTCATTCCTACGAGCAGTACTTC.

In nucleotides, the CDR3 is TGCGCCAGCAGCCAAGTGGGAGGGCTAGGATCACCCCTCCACTTT. Protein sequence: CASSQVGGLGSPLHF. This chain connects TRBV4-3 to TRBJ1-6, with D hard to call. The germline V and J ends were trimmed by 1 base and 10 bases, with 14 bases remaining between them. The CDR3 totals 15 residues. Germline V gene lookup returns CDR1 LGHNA and CDR2 YSLEER.

This clonotype was recorded once. The chain carries TRBV28 and TRBJ2-3; D is unresolved. The CDR3 runs to 12 residues. Germline V lookup: CDR1 MDHEN, CDR2 SYDVKM. V lost 5 bases, J lost 9 bases, and 12 bases lay in between. The CDR3 DNA sequence: TGTGCCAGCAGTCTCAAGTTCCCCACGCAGTATTTT. The encoded protein is CASSLKFPTQYF.

This chain connects TRBV7-2 to TRBJ2-7; D not resolved. With 1 base removed from V and 7 bases from J, the gap between germline ends came to 5 bases. The CDR3 runs 11 residues. Per germline, CDR1 SGHTA and CDR2 FQGNSA. The CDR3 DNA sequence: TGTGCCAGCAGCTTAGAGTGGGAGCAGTACTTC. Its translation is CASSLEWEQYF.

The V gene is TRBV27, the J gene TRBJ2-7; 8 bases agree with TRBD2. There are 14 residues in the CDR3. Per germline, CDR1 MNHEY and CDR2 SMNVEV (reference sequence). The V gene end was trimmed by 5 bases and the J gene end by 6 bases; junction bases not matched to a gene: 9. Here the CDR3 reads CASSISGTRGEQYF. The CDR3 nucleotides read TGTGCCAGCAGTATCTCCGGGACTAGGGGCGAGCAGTACTTC.

This chain uses TRBV28 with TRBJ1-2; 7 nucleotides agree with TRBD1. Trimming took 8 bases from V and 4 from J; bases not matched to a gene: 1. The CDR3 sequence is 11 residues long. Germline assignment: CDR1 MDHEN and CDR2 SYDVKM. CDR3 sequence reads: CASQGGYGYTF. CDR3 DNA sequence: TGTGCCAGCCAGGGGGGCTATGGCTACACCTTC.

In this sample, this clonotype turned up a few times. The chain carries TRBV6-1 and TRBJ1-4; 7 positions match TRBD1. The CDR3 loop spans 14 amino acids. CDR1 MNHNS and CDR2 SASEGT come from the germline V gene. V lost 9 bases and J lost 6; bases outside the gene matches: 10. In DNA form, the CDR3 reads TGTGCCAGTCACAGGGGCGGGAGCTATGAAAAACTGTTTTTT. Protein: CASHRGGSYEKLFF.

V is TRBV10-3 and J is TRBJ1-2; 8 bases align to TRBD1. Germline CDR1 ENHRY, CDR2 SYGVKD. V shed 2 bases and J 2 bases; nucleotides not matched to a gene: 4. CDR3 length: 15 amino acids. The CDR3 DNA sequence: TGTGCCATCAGTGAGATGGACAGGGCGAACTATGGCTACACCTTC. It translates to CAISEMDRANYGYTF.

The genes are TRBV27 and TRBJ2-3; 8 bases line up with TRBD1. V was pared by 4 bases and J by 4 bases, with 10 bases of the junction left unmatched. CDR1 is MNHEY and CDR2 is SMNVEV in the germline V gene (reference sequence). The CDR3 has 16 amino acids. In nucleotides, the CDR3 is TGTGCCAGCAGTTCGTTGGACAGGGTCCGCGCAGATACGCAGTATTTT. This gives the protein CASSSLDRVRADTQYF.

V gene TRBV19 combines with J gene TRBJ2-7; 8 bases map to TRBD2. This CDR3 contains 14 residues. V trimming: 10 bases; J trimming: 5 bases; junction bases outside the gene matches: 13. Germline loops: CDR1 LNHDA, CDR2 SQIVND (reference sequence). In DNA, the CDR3 is TGTGCCACCACCCCAGCGGGGGTAGGTCACGAGCAGTACTTC. Its translation: CATTPAGVGHEQYF.

This clonotype appeared once. The chain recombines TRBV15 with TRBJ2-1, with TRBD2 matching over 15 bases. This CDR3 has 16 residues. Germline lookup yields CDR1 LNHNV and CDR2 YYDKDF (reference sequence). V lost 0 bases and J lost 9; bases outside the gene matches: 3. CDR3 sequence: CATSREGTSGRFEQFF. The CDR3 DNA is TGTGCCACCAGCAGAGAGGGGACTAGCGGGAGGTTTGAGCAGTTCTTC.

The V gene is TRBV4-2, the J gene TRBJ2-1; TRBD2 aligns across 7 bases. The CDR3 is 16 residues long. With V trimmed by 6 bases and J by 0 bases, 8 bases remained unmatched. Germline lookup yields CDR1 LGHNA and CDR2 YNFKEQ. The CDR3: CASRDEAGSSYNEQFF. The CDR3 coding sequence is TGTGCCAGCAGAGATGAAGCGGGGAGCTCCTACAATGAGCAGTTCTTC.

The rearrangement joins TRBV12-3 or TRBV12-4 to TRBJ1-2; maybe TRBD1 (6 bases). The germline V and J ends were trimmed by 5 bases and 4 bases, with 17 bases remaining between them. The CDR3 covers 15 residues. This CDR3 is CASSQRGSGLYGYTF. The CDR3 DNA is TGTGCCAGCAGTCAGAGGGGGTCCGGTCTCTATGGCTACACCTTC.

The CDR3 region is CASSRRQGGETEAFF. DNA of the CDR3: TGTGCCAGCAGCCGTCGACAGGGCGGGGAGACTGAAGCTTTCTTT. The chain is built from TRBV3-1 and TRBJ1-1; 7 nucleotides agree with TRBD1. The CDR3 runs to 15 residues. The V gene's germline CDR1 is LGHDT and CDR2 YNNKEL (reference sequence). J lost 5 bases, V lost 4 bases, and 10 bases had no gene match.

The chain is built from TRBV3-1 and TRBJ1-1; D perhaps matches TRBD1 (5 bases). Trimming cost V 1 base and J 0 bases, with 9 bases left between them. This CDR3 spans 15 amino acids. CDR1 and CDR2 from the germline V gene are LGHDT and YNNKEL (reference sequence). The CDR3 DNA reads as TGTGCCAGCAGCCAAGCGACAGAGTTGAACACTGAAGCTTTCTTT. Amino acids: CASSQATELNTEAFF.

This rearrangement joins TRBV29-1 to TRBJ2-7; D gene ambiguous. This CDR3 has 12 amino acids. V lost 6 bases and J lost 2, with 11 bases in between. Germline assignment: CDR1 SQVTM and CDR2 ANQGSEA. CDR3 in amino acids: CSVNDGTYEQYF. In DNA form, the CDR3 reads TGCAGCGTGAACGACGGAACCTACGAGCAGTACTTC.

The rearrangement joins TRBV3-1 to TRBJ2-7; TRBD2 matches at 10 bases. This CDR3 has 15 residues. J gave up 2 bases and V 1 base, and 2 bases lay outside the gene matches. The V gene's germline CDR1 is LGHDT and CDR2 YNNKEL (reference sequence). CDR3 nucleotides: TGTGCCAGCAGCCAAGGAGCGGGGGGGCCCTACGAGCAGTACTTC. This translates into CASSQGAGGPYEQYF.

V usage is TRBV29-1 and J usage is TRBJ2-3; 9 bases agree with TRBD1. From germline, CDR1 is SQVTM and CDR2 ANQGSEA. Trimming at V came to 3 bases and at J to 6 bases, leaving 4 bases not matched to a gene. This CDR3 is 13 amino acids long. This CDR3 reads CSVEKDRGDTQYF. Here the CDR3 DNA reads TGCAGCGTTGAGAAGGACAGGGGCGATACGCAGTATTTT.

The sample holds one count of this clonotype. The chain recombines TRBV5-1 with TRBJ2-2, with unresolved D. Germline loops: CDR1 SGHRS, CDR2 YFSETQ. The CDR3 sequence is 13 residues long. V was trimmed by 6 bases and J by 7 bases, leaving 13 bases between them. CDR3 residues: CASNSYDSGELFF. The CDR3 DNA sequence: TGCGCCAGCAACTCATACGATAGCGGGGAGCTGTTTTTT.

The rearrangement joins TRBV3-1 to TRBJ2-3, with D maybe TRBD2 (5 bases). Germline assignment: CDR1 LGHDT and CDR2 YNNKEL (reference sequence). This CDR3 region has 14 residues. V was shortened by 3 bases and J by 5 bases, with 12 bases between the two germline ends. DNA of the CDR3: TGTGCCAGCAGCCAGGTCATCGGGGAAGATACGCAGTATTTT. Its translation: CASSQVIGEDTQYF.

The chain joins TRBV3-1 to TRBJ2-2; D uncertain. CDR1 LGHDT and CDR2 YNNKEL come from the germline V gene (reference sequence). The CDR3 contains 15 residues. The V gene lost 10 bases and the J gene lost 1 base, with 16 bases spanning the gap. In DNA form, the CDR3 reads TGTGCCACCCGTCCTGGGCGGTGGAACACCGGGGAGCTGTTTTTT. It is translated as CATRPGRWNTGELFF.